These 29 T cell receptor beta chains originate from one sample sequenced in a study of T cells in localized non-small cell lung cancer. Clones were read by immunoSEQ multiplex PCR, and TCRdb kept only the in-frame ones, dropping some. In the table there are some 19,000 clones, around nine tenths of which are singletons. The sample consisted of peripheral blood, taken before any cancer treatment. The source of these receptors is a male donor at least 60 years old with stage I squamous cell lung carcinoma.

This rearrangement joins TRBV5-6 to TRBJ1-4; no clear D. V was pared by 4 bases and J by 0 bases, with 16 bases between. The germline gives CDR1 SGHDT, CDR2 YYEEEE. The CDR3 loop spans 17 amino acids. Written as DNA, the CDR3 is TGTGCCAGCAGCCGGAGATTCCTTCTTTCAACTAATGAAAAACTGTTTTTT. It yields the protein CASSRRFLLSTNEKLFF.

The V gene is TRBV7-3, the J gene TRBJ2-1; 7 nucleotides align to TRBD2. V was pared by 0 bases and J by 6 bases, with 8 bases of the junction left unmatched. The CDR3 contains 16 residues. Germline CDR1 reads SGHTA; CDR2 reads FQGTGA. The DNA for the CDR3 is TGTGCCAGCAGCTTAACCCCACCCGGGAGGCGCAATGAGCAGTTCTTC. Translation: CASSLTPPGRRNEQFF.

V gene TRBV27 combines with J gene TRBJ1-1, with 7 nucleotides matching TRBD1. This CDR3 spans 15 amino acids. Per germline, CDR1 MNHEY and CDR2 SMNVEV (reference sequence). The V segment lost 5 bases and the J segment 0 bases; nucleotides outside the gene matches: 6. CDR3 region: CASSSRGGLNTEAFF. The DNA for the CDR3 is TGTGCCAGCAGTAGCAGGGGGGGACTGAACACTGAAGCTTTCTTT.

This clone was seen a few times. J is TRBJ1-1 and V is TRBV19, with a weak D call TRBD1 (5 bases). From germline, CDR1 is LNHDA and CDR2 SQIVND (reference sequence). The CDR3 spans 13 residues. V lost 3 bases and J 4 bases, leaving 9 bases between the germline ends. DNA for the CDR3: TGTGCCAGTAGTATGCAGGGAGCCACTGAAGCTTTCTTT. Its protein product is CASSMQGATEAFF.

The rearrangement uses TRBV4-1 and TRBJ2-3; D gene unclear. Germline-derived CDR1 and CDR2 are MGHRA and YSYEKL. This CDR3 is built from 15 residues. Trimming removed 0 bases at V and 3 bases at J, with 10 bases between. CDR3 loop: CASSQDPQTTDTQYF. In DNA, the CDR3 is TGCGCCAGCAGCCAAGACCCCCAGACGACAGATACGCAGTATTTT.

By frequency in the sample, this clone is medium-sized. The chain joins TRBV4-1 to TRBJ2-3; 8 nucleotides agree with TRBD1. Trimming at V came to 4 bases and at J to 9 bases, leaving 12 bases not matched to a gene. Germline V gives CDR1 MGHRA, CDR2 YSYEKL. This CDR3 region has 15 residues. CDR3 sequence: CASSPTQGEGGTQYF. CDR3 bases: TGCGCCAGCAGCCCAACACAGGGGGAAGGAGGCACGCAGTATTTT.

The V and J genes are TRBV19 and TRBJ2-4; TRBD2 is a possible D gene (6 bases). Trimming removed 11 bases at V and 0 bases at J, with 17 bases between. This CDR3 contains 15 residues. Per germline, CDR1 LNHDA and CDR2 SQIVND (reference sequence). CDR3 sequence reads: CALSGEGIAKNIQYF. CDR3 DNA sequence: TGTGCCCTCTCGGGAGAGGGTATAGCCAAAAACATTCAGTACTTC.

This chain links TRBV10-3 with TRBJ1-5; 9 bases align to TRBD1. Germline CDR1 is ENHRY and CDR2 is SYGVKD. The CDR3 extends over 15 amino acids. V was clipped by 8 bases and J by 6 bases; unmatched bases: 11. The CDR3 bases are TGTGCCATCGGGAAGACAGGGGGGCAGGGTCAGCCCCAGCATTTT. Translated: CAIGKTGGQGQPQHF.

The gene calls are TRBV25-1 and TRBJ2-7; tentatively, D is TRBD1 (5 bases). The CDR3 length is 15 residues. The germline V and J ends were trimmed by 3 bases and 2 bases, with 14 bases remaining between them. CDR1 and CDR2 (germline): MGHDK, SYGVNS. Here the CDR3 DNA reads TGTGCCAGCAGTGACGACTTCGACAGTCCCTACGAGCAGTACTTC. Translation gives CASSDDFDSPYEQYF.

This clone came up a few times. The CDR3 protein is CASSLISGMSYNEQFF. The CDR3 coding sequence is TGTGCCAGCAGTTTGATTAGCGGGATGTCCTACAATGAGCAGTTCTTC. The chain recombines TRBV28 with TRBJ2-1; TRBD2 aligns across 8 bases. V dropped 3 bases and J dropped 1; count of bases not matched to a gene: 5. The CDR3 loop spans 16 amino acids. Germline CDR1 is MDHEN and CDR2 is SYDVKM. Full variable domain (rest looked up from reference TRBV28 and TRBJ2-1): DVKVTQSSRYLVKRTGEKVFLECVQDMDHENMFWYRQDPGLGLRLIYFSYDVKMKEKGDIPEGYSVSREKKERFSLILESASTNQTSMYLCASSLISGMSYNEQFFGPGTRLTVL.

The chain links TRBV11-3 to TRBJ2-2; possibly TRBD1 or TRBD2 for D (6 bases each). V lost 6 bases and J 0 bases, leaving 14 bases between the germline ends. The germline gives CDR1 SGHNT, CDR2 YENEEA. The CDR3 consists of 16 residues. The CDR3 region has the DNA TGTGCCAGCAGGACAAGAGGGGGGTCGAACACCGGGGAGCTGTTTTTT. Encoded protein: CASRTRGGSNTGELFF.

This clone has more than one count but fewer than ten. The CDR3 spells CASSLAGSGRAAGELFF. DNA for the CDR3: TGTGCCAGCAGCTTAGCTGGTAGCGGGAGGGCCGCCGGGGAGCTGTTTTTT. The J gene is TRBJ2-2, the V gene TRBV7-9, with 11 positions matching TRBD2. Germline V gene lookup returns CDR1 SEHNR and CDR2 FQNEAQ (reference sequence). CDR3 length equals 17 residues. V lost 0 bases to trimming and J lost 6 bases; unmatched junction nucleotides: 6.

On this clone itself: The sample contains more than one DNA sequence encoding this CDR3. The genes are TRBV19 and TRBJ2-7; 7 bases align to TRBD1. Looked up from germline, CDR1 is LNHDA and CDR2 is SQIVND (reference sequence). J was trimmed by 2 bases and V by 6 bases; bases with no gene match: 7. The CDR3 is made up of 14 amino acids. This CDR3 is CASRPQGPTYEQYF. In DNA, the CDR3 is TGTGCCAGTAGGCCACAGGGGCCGACCTACGAGCAGTACTTC. Together with reference TRBV19 and TRBJ2-7, the CDR3 gives the full variable domain: DGGITQSPKYLFRKEGQNVTLSCEQNLNHDAMYWYRQDPGQGLRLIYYSQIVNDFQKGDIAEGYSVSREKKESFPLTVTSAQKNPTAFYLCASRPQGPTYEQYFGPGTRLTVT.

The rearrangement joins TRBV28 to TRBJ2-5; the match to TRBD1 covers 9 bases. V lost 7 bases to trimming and J lost 6 bases; unmatched junction nucleotides: 12. The CDR3 runs 15 residues. Germline CDR1 and CDR2: MDHEN and SYDVKM. In DNA, the CDR3 is TGTGCCAGCACCTCCGGGACAGGGTCTACGCAGACCCAGTACTTC. Protein: CASTSGTGSTQTQYF.

The gene calls are TRBV29-1 and TRBJ2-2; TRBD2 matches 11 bases. Per germline, CDR1 SQVTM and CDR2 ANQGSEA. V was pared by 1 base and J by 8 bases, with 12 bases of the junction left unmatched. The CDR3 has 17 amino acids. CDR3 DNA: TGCAGCGTTGAAGCCACCTCCGGACTAGCGGGTGCTGGGGAGCTGTTTTTT. Translated: CSVEATSGLAGAGELFF.

The V call is TRBV30, the J call TRBJ2-3, with D tentatively TRBD2 (7 bases). Trimming removed 3 bases from V and 1 base from J, with 20 bases in between. The CDR3 sequence is 17 residues long. In germline, CDR1 is GTSNPN, CDR2 SVGIG (reference sequence). Here the CDR3 reads CAWSRALKGGGTDTQYF. The CDR3 region has the DNA TGTGCCTGGAGCCGCGCTTTAAAAGGGGGGGGCACAGATACGCAGTATTTT.

The rearrangement joins TRBV30 to TRBJ2-2; the D is unclear. The CDR3 extends over 13 amino acids. Germline CDR1 reads GTSNPN; CDR2 reads SVGIG (reference sequence). V was pared by 3 bases and J by 7 bases, with 12 bases between. This chain's CDR3 is CAWSSSVDGELFF. CDR3 nucleotides: TGTGCCTGGAGCTCGAGCGTGGACGGGGAGCTGTTTTTT.

This clone showed up just once. The chain recombines TRBV28 with TRBJ2-2; D might be TRBD1 or TRBD2, each matching 5 bases. Trimming removed 2 bases at V and 4 bases at J, with 11 bases between. Looked up from germline, CDR1 is MDHEN and CDR2 is SYDVKM. There are 15 residues in the CDR3. CDR3 DNA sequence: TGTGCCAGCAGTTTAAGGAGTGGGGGCACCGGGGAGCTGTTTTTT. Amino acid sequence: CASSLRSGGTGELFF.

J is TRBJ1-1 and V is TRBV7-3, with 11 nucleotides matching TRBD1. Germline V gene data show CDR1 as SGHTA and CDR2 as FQGTGA. The CDR3 extends over 15 amino acids. V was pared by 3 bases and J by 4 bases, with 4 bases of the junction left unmatched. CDR3 region: CASSLGQGGRTEAFF. The CDR3 region has the DNA TGTGCCAGCAGCTTGGGACAGGGGGGTCGCACTGAAGCTTTCTTT.

This clone has only one observation. As DNA, the CDR3 is TGTGCCAGTTACGGACAGACTACAGATACGCAGTATTTT. This codes for CASYGQTTDTQYF. This chain joins TRBV28 and TRBJ2-3; TRBD1 might be the D (6 bases). The CDR3 runs to 13 residues. With 9 bases removed from V and 3 bases from J, the gap between germline ends came to 13 bases. Looked up from germline, CDR1 is MDHEN and CDR2 is SYDVKM.

The rearrangement joins TRBV6-6 to TRBJ1-1; D unresolved. Germline values: CDR1 MNHNY, CDR2 SVGAGI (reference sequence). This CDR3 has 14 amino acids. The V and J ends lost 2 bases and 3 bases respectively, with 10 bases between them. CDR3: CASSYQTAYTEAFF. The CDR3 DNA follows: TGTGCCAGCAGTTACCAGACGGCCTACACTGAAGCTTTCTTT.

This clone was seen once. This rearrangement joins TRBV10-1 to TRBJ2-5; D is unresolved. Trimming removed 4 bases from V and 4 bases from J, with 10 bases in between. CDR1 and CDR2 (germline): WNHNN, SYGVQD (reference sequence). The CDR3 is made up of 13 amino acids. CDR3 sequence: CASSGVERETQYF. CDR3 DNA: TGCGCCAGCAGTGGGGTAGAGAGAGAGACCCAGTACTTC.

In its sample, this clone was seen a few times. The chain combines TRBV30 with TRBJ1-1; D gene uncertain. V dropped 2 bases and J dropped 2 bases, with 9 bases sitting between them. Germline CDR1 and CDR2: GTSNPN and SVGIG (reference sequence). This CDR3 contains 13 residues. The CDR3 loop reads CAWSMDVNTEAFF. In nucleotides, the CDR3 is TGTGCCTGGAGTATGGACGTAAACACTGAAGCTTTCTTT.

The V call is TRBV7-2, the J call TRBJ2-1; 9 bases align to TRBD2. V shed 5 bases and J 3 bases; nucleotides not matched to a gene: 8. The CDR3 sequence is 16 residues long. Germline CDR1 and CDR2: SGHTA and FQGNSA. CDR3 nucleotide sequence: TGTGCCAGCAGCATAGTGGGTAGCGGGGGCTACAATGAGCAGTTCTTC. This gives the protein CASSIVGSGGYNEQFF.

This clone came up once. V usage is TRBV5-1 and J usage is TRBJ2-1, with 8 bases fitting TRBD1. CDR1 SGHRS and CDR2 YFSETQ come from the germline V gene. V lost 1 base to trimming and J lost 2 bases; unmatched junction nucleotides: 2. This CDR3 is built from 15 residues. CDR3 in DNA: TGCGCCAGCAGCTTGACAGGGGGGCCCTACAATGAGCAGTTCTTC. Its translation: CASSLTGGPYNEQFF.

On this clone itself: One junction end disagrees with the germline gene, perhaps due to a read error. V and J are TRBV7-2 and TRBJ2-1; 7 positions agree with TRBD2. This CDR3 comprises 14 residues. Germline CDR1 is SGHTA and CDR2 is FQGNSA. The CDR3 coding sequence is TGTGCCAGCACCTTAGTACCGGGGAGGGATGAGCAGTTCTTC. Translated: CASTLVPGRDEQFF.

This clone has a single count. The chain combines TRBV19 with TRBJ1-5; D not resolved. Germline CDR1 and CDR2: LNHDA and SQIVND (reference sequence). The CDR3 sequence is 12 residues long. V lost 8 bases to trimming and J lost 9 bases, with 14 bases between them. The CDR3 region is CASAGIRGPQHF. In nucleotides, the CDR3 is TGTGCCAGTGCCGGTATCCGGGGGCCCCAGCATTTT.

With respect to this clone: One end of the junction does not line up with germline, which may come from a read error. The chain carries TRBV29-1 and TRBJ1-2, with a weak D call TRBD1 (6 bases). In germline, CDR1 is SQVTM, CDR2 ANQGSEA. CDR3 length equals 12 residues. Here the CDR3 reads CSVEDRATGRLF. DNA of the CDR3: TGCAGCGTTGAAGATCGGGCGACAGGCAGGCTCTTC.

J is TRBJ2-3 and V is TRBV7-2; 9 nucleotides align to TRBD1. The CDR3 has 14 amino acids. V was pared by 8 bases and J by 3 bases, with 6 bases of the junction left unmatched. Looked up from germline, CDR1 is SGHTA and CDR2 is FQGNSA. The CDR3, as DNA: TGTGCCAGCGATTTGGGACAGGGTACAGATACGCAGTATTTT. Its translation is CASDLGQGTDTQYF.